Following are 6 T cell receptor beta chains from one sample sequenced in a study of T cell changes during pregnancy in multiple sclerosis. Repertoires were generated with immunoSEQ multiplex PCR, while TCRdb's copy carries only in-frame clones and drops some. The table records some 36,000 clones, under 95% of them present only once. Sequences were derived from CD4+ T cells from peripheral blood mononuclear cells, sampled in the second trimester of pregnancy. These receptors all stem from a female donor in good health, enrolled as a control in a pregnancy study.

The chain joins TRBV6-5 to TRBJ1-2; D is unclear. CDR3 length equals 13 residues. Germline V CDR1 and CDR2: MNHEY, SVGAGI. V was pared by 5 bases and J by 8 bases, with 15 bases between. Here the CDR3 reads CASSQTRTGGYTF. For the CDR3, the DNA is TGTGCCAGCAGTCAAACACGGACGGGGGGCTACACCTTC.

The V call is TRBV7-9, the J call TRBJ2-5, with 8 bases aligning to TRBD1. The CDR3 has 15 residues. Germline values: CDR1 SEHNR, CDR2 FQNEAQ (reference sequence). J gave up 6 bases and V 5 bases, and 11 bases lay outside the gene matches. The CDR3 sequence: CASSPRTGNGKTQYF. CDR3 in DNA: TGTGCCAGCAGCCCCCGGACAGGGAACGGGAAGACCCAGTACTTC.

This rearrangement joins TRBV6-5 to TRBJ2-5; 7 bases align to TRBD2. J lost 7 bases, V lost 3 bases, and 11 bases had no gene match. The CDR3 sequence is 15 residues long. Germline assignment: CDR1 MNHEY and CDR2 SVGAGI. In nucleotides, the CDR3 is TGTGCCAGCAGTTATGATCGAACGGGGGGAACGACCCAGTACTTC. The encoded protein is CASSYDRTGGTTQYF.

The chain carries TRBV7-2 and TRBJ2-2; 7 nucleotides match TRBD2. Per germline, CDR1 SGHTA and CDR2 FQGNSA. This CDR3 region has 15 residues. Trimming took 7 bases from V and 3 from J; bases not matched to a gene: 8. CDR3 residues: CASTRISGYTGELFF. The CDR3 DNA follows: TGTGCCAGCACACGGATTAGCGGGTACACCGGGGAGCTGTTTTTT.

The rearrangement uses TRBV27 and TRBJ1-6, with 10 bases aligning to TRBD1. J gave up 9 bases and V 3 bases, and 20 bases lay outside the gene matches. Germline values: CDR1 MNHEY, CDR2 SMNVEV (reference sequence). This CDR3 region has 20 residues. CDR3 nucleotide sequence: TGTGCCAGCAGTTTGACAGGGGGCGGAGGCATCGGCGGCCTTGCTTCACCCCTCCACTTT. Amino acids: CASSLTGGGGIGGLASPLHF.

The chain is built from TRBV2 and TRBJ2-7; 8 bases are shared with TRBD2. There are 13 residues in the CDR3. V shed 6 bases and J 6 bases; nucleotides not matched to a gene: 7. The germline V gene encodes CDR1 SNHLY and CDR2 FYNNEI. Here the CDR3 reads CASSGGAAVEQYF. CDR3 coding DNA: TGTGCCAGCAGCGGGGGGGCTGCGGTCGAGCAGTACTTC. The full variable domain, with the rest looked up from reference TRBV2 and TRBJ2-7, is EPEVTQTPSHQVTQMGQEVILRCVPISNHLYFYWYRQILGQKVEFLVSFYNNEISEKSEIFDDQFSVERPDGSNFTLKIRSTKLEDSAMYFCASSGGAAVEQYFGPGTRLTVT.